These 22 T cell receptor beta chains share one sample of origin, sequenced in a study of shared clonotypes between healthy human individuals. TCRdb keeps only in-frame clones here, not all; method: immunoSEQ multiplex PCR. Among 2,500,000 or so clones, under 95% were seen once, and the ten largest hold 0.36%. Sequencing was done on a sample of naive CD4+ T cells from PBMCs. Indicated subset: CD45RA+ positively selected. The source of these receptors is a man aged 18 to 30 in good health. Some clones in this sample may be carry-over from other donors' samples.

The genes are TRBV19 and TRBJ1-5; 7 bases fit TRBD1. The germline V gene has CDR1 LNHDA and CDR2 SQIVND (reference sequence). There are 13 residues in the CDR3. V was clipped by 7 bases and J by 4 bases; unmatched bases: 4. For the CDR3, the DNA is TGTGCCAGTACGGGACAGCTAAATCAGCCCCAGCATTTT. It translates to CASTGQLNQPQHF.

This clone appeared once. The chain uses TRBV2 and TRBJ1-2, with D unresolved. This CDR3 has 15 residues. Germline CDR1 is SNHLY and CDR2 is FYNNEI. The V end was cut by 5 bases, the J end by 4 bases, with 17 bases between. CDR3 loop: CASSYGTAKGYGYTF. In DNA, the CDR3 is TGTGCCAGCAGTTATGGAACAGCCAAAGGCTATGGCTACACCTTC.

CDR3 nucleotides: TGTGCCAGCAGTGAAGCGCGGGCGGGAAGCGGAAACACCATATATTTT. Translation gives CASSEARAGSGNTIYF. The rearrangement joins TRBV2 to TRBJ1-3; no definite D call. Trimming took off 0 bases at V and 4 bases at J, with 13 bases between the two ends. The CDR3 has 16 residues. Germline lookup yields CDR1 SNHLY and CDR2 FYNNEI.

This clone was counted only a few times. Other DNA sequences from this sample encode an identical CDR3 as well. This chain uses TRBV6-5 with TRBJ1-2; 7 nucleotides agree with TRBD1. CDR3 size: 14 residues. V lost 2 bases, J lost 3 bases, and 3 bases stayed unmatched. CDR1 is MNHEY and CDR2 is SVGAGI in the germline V gene. The CDR3 nucleotides are TGTGCCAGCAGTTACAGGGGGCGCGACTATGGCTACACCTTC. Its protein is CASSYRGRDYGYTF.

This rearrangement joins TRBV7-8 to TRBJ1-1, with 7 bases matching TRBD1. The CDR3 runs 15 residues. The J segment lost 1 base and the V segment lost 1 base, leaving 3 bases of the junction unmatched. Looked up from germline, CDR1 is SGHVS and CDR2 is FQNEAQ. The CDR3 region is CASSLVTGANTEAFF. CDR3 bases: TGTGCCAGCAGCTTAGTTACAGGGGCGAACACTGAAGCTTTCTTT.

V usage is TRBV7-9 and J usage is TRBJ2-3; 16 positions agree with TRBD2. There are 16 residues in the CDR3. Trimming at V came to 5 bases and at J to 6 bases, leaving 5 bases not matched to a gene. Per germline, CDR1 SEHNR and CDR2 FQNEAQ (reference sequence). The DNA of the CDR3 is TGTGCCAGCAGCAGCCCGGGACTAGCGGGAGGGGATACGCAGTATTTT. Translated: CASSSPGLAGGDTQYF.

This rearrangement joins TRBV4-3 to TRBJ1-4, with a possible D match to TRBD1 (6 bases). The length of the CDR3 is 16 residues. Germline V gene sequence: CDR1 LGHNA, CDR2 YSLEER. The ends were cut back, 2 bases at V and 7 bases at J, with 17 bases in the middle. The DNA of the CDR3 is TGCGCCAGCAGCCAAAAGGTCACAGGGTTCGTTGAAAAACTGTTTTTT. Protein product: CASSQKVTGFVEKLFF.

The CDR3 region is CASSRTGPNQPQHF. The CDR3 DNA reads TGTGCCAGCTCACGGACAGGGCCCAATCAGCCCCAGCATTTT. This sequence joins TRBV18 and TRBJ1-5; 8 positions agree with TRBD1. V shed 4 bases, J shed 3 bases, and the junction held 2 bases outside the gene matches. CDR3 length: 14 amino acids. From germline, CDR1 is KGHSH and CDR2 LQKENI.

The rearrangement links TRBV5-4 to TRBJ2-3, with 10 bases fitting TRBD2. With 0 bases clipped from V and 5 bases from J, the junction kept 0 bases outside the gene matches. Germline values: CDR1 SGHNT, CDR2 YYREEE (reference sequence). The CDR3 spans 14 residues. CDR3: CASSLVAGGDTQYF. In DNA, the CDR3 is TGTGCCAGCAGCTTGGTAGCGGGAGGAGATACGCAGTATTTT.

This clone was seen more than once but under ten times. The V and J genes are TRBV4-2 and TRBJ1-1; no clear D. V was trimmed by 0 bases and J by 3 bases, leaving 8 bases between them. CDR3 size: 14 residues. CDR1 is LGHNA, CDR2 YNFKEQ, per germline. The CDR3 region is CASSQDFRDTEAFF. CDR3 nucleotide sequence: TGTGCCAGCAGCCAAGACTTTAGGGACACTGAAGCTTTCTTT.

This chain uses TRBV29-1 with TRBJ2-3; D remains ambiguous. CDR1 and CDR2 (germline): SQVTM, ANQGSEA. CDR3 length: 15 residues. Trimming took 8 bases from V and 0 from J, leaving 18 bases between them. The CDR3 bases are TGCAGCACCCGCGGCGCGGTTACTAGCACAGATACGCAGTATTTT. The encoded protein is CSTRGAVTSTDTQYF.

CDR3 sequence reads: CATYPSGSYNEQFF. CDR3 DNA sequence: TGTGCCACATACCCTAGCGGGAGCTACAATGAGCAGTTCTTC. The J gene is TRBJ2-1, the V gene TRBV19, with 10 bases lining up with TRBD2. The CDR3 spans 14 residues. Germline V gene data show CDR1 as LNHDA and CDR2 as SQIVND (reference sequence). With 10 bases clipped from V and 3 bases from J, the junction kept 6 bases outside the gene matches.

The CDR3 DNA follows: TGTGCCAGCAGTTTGTGGGGGACAGGGGTTCGGGCCGGGGAGCTGTTTTTT. It is translated as CASSLWGTGVRAGELFF. This chain uses TRBV28 with TRBJ2-2; 10 nucleotides align to TRBD1. V was pared by 3 bases and J by 6 bases, with 10 bases of the junction left unmatched. Per germline, CDR1 MDHEN and CDR2 SYDVKM. This CDR3 has 17 residues.

The chain links TRBV7-2 to TRBJ1-5; no reliable D call. From germline, CDR1 is SGHTA and CDR2 FQGNSA. The CDR3 loop spans 14 amino acids. V gave up 5 bases and J gave up 10 bases, with 18 bases separating them. The CDR3 protein is CASSPGGRLKPQHF. For the CDR3, the DNA is TGTGCCAGCAGCCCAGGAGGCCGCTTAAAACCCCAGCATTTT.

The chain combines TRBV6-5 with TRBJ2-7, with D perhaps matching TRBD2 (5 bases). The V end lost 5 bases, the J end lost 2 bases, and 16 bases lay between the germline ends. Germline-derived CDR1 and CDR2 are MNHEY and SVGAGI. The CDR3 is made up of 15 amino acids. CDR3 region: CASSAGPGRAYEQYF. CDR3 DNA: TGTGCCAGCAGTGCGGGCCCCGGTAGGGCCTACGAGCAGTACTTC.

This clone came up once. The chain links TRBV5-1 to TRBJ2-5, with 7 bases identical to TRBD1. The CDR3 has 15 amino acids. V was clipped by 2 bases and J by 4 bases; unmatched bases: 8. Germline CDR1 and CDR2: SGHRS and YFSETQ. DNA for the CDR3: TGCGCCAGCAGCTTCCCTTTACAGGGGACAGAGACCCAGTACTTC. Amino acids: CASSFPLQGTETQYF.

The chain carries TRBV5-1 and TRBJ2-3; TRBD2 matches at 10 bases. Trimming removed 1 base from V and 5 bases from J; junction bases left unmatched: 4. CDR1 is SGHRS and CDR2 is YFSETQ in the germline V gene. This CDR3 region has 15 residues. The DNA of the CDR3 is TGCGCCAGCAGCTTGAGGCTAGCGGGAGAAGATACGCAGTATTTT. This gives the protein CASSLRLAGEDTQYF.

This clone was counted between two and nine times. This sequence joins TRBV6-6 and TRBJ1-5; D unresolved. From germline, CDR1 is MNHNY and CDR2 SVGAGI (reference sequence). V shed 2 bases and J shed 6 bases, with 17 bases lying between them. The CDR3 consists of 16 residues. The DNA for the CDR3 is TGTGCCAGCAGTTACATGTGGGTACCAGTGAGTCAGCCCCAGCATTTT. This gives the protein CASSYMWVPVSQPQHF.

The gene calls are TRBV27 and TRBJ2-7, with a possible D match to TRBD2 (5 bases). The germline V gene encodes CDR1 MNHEY and CDR2 SMNVEV (reference sequence). Between the trimmed V and J ends, which lost 6 bases and 3 bases, there was a span of 18 bases. The CDR3 spans 15 residues. The CDR3 region has the DNA TGTGCCAGCAGGACCTTCCTAAACGGGGACTACGAGCAGTACTTC. Translated, it gives CASRTFLNGDYEQYF.

The J gene is TRBJ2-3, the V gene TRBV4-1; D gene ambiguous. Trimming shortened V by 1 base and J by 4 bases, and 15 bases separated the two germline ends. The CDR3 length is 16 residues. Germline loops: CDR1 MGHRA, CDR2 YSYEKL. Here the CDR3 DNA reads TGCGCCAGCAGCCAAGTCCCCAAGATAGTACCAGATACGCAGTATTTT. Amino acids: CASSQVPKIVPDTQYF.

The V and J genes are TRBV10-1 and TRBJ2-7; 7 bases map to TRBD2. The CDR3 consists of 15 residues. Germline V lookup: CDR1 WNHNN, CDR2 SYGVQD (reference sequence). V trimming: 2 bases; J trimming: 3 bases; junction bases outside the gene matches: 7. The CDR3 DNA follows: TGCGCCAGCAGTGAGGTTGGGGAGGGCCGCTACGAGCAGTACTTC. Residues: CASSEVGEGRYEQYF.

This clone was counted once. The chain recombines TRBV4-3 with TRBJ1-5; D not certain. The CDR3 is 13 amino acids. Trimming removed 0 bases from V and 6 bases from J, with 6 bases in between. Germline CDR1 reads LGHNA; CDR2 reads YSLEER. CDR3 in DNA: TGCGCCAGCAGCCAAGATCTGCGTCAGCCCCAGCATTTT. Its protein is CASSQDLRQPQHF.